Listed below are T cell receptor beta chains from one sample, sequenced in a study of technical replicates of blood from a few donors. Here immunoSEQ multiplex PCR was the method, and the copy in TCRdb shows in-frame clones only, minus some. The sample lists tens of thousands of clones; approximately 84% were seen once. The sequenced sample was PBMCs. All receptors derive from a human donor in good health. Some clones in this sample may be carry-over from other donors' samples. Each CDR3 is given with its conserved first and last residue. The D gene is left open where the match is weak. The size entry is marked missing in some rows and otherwise reads once, few, many or a size class.

TRBJ1-6,TRBV23-1,NA,NA,TGCGCCAGCAGGTGCATCAGCTCCTATAATTCACCCCTCCACTTT,CASRCISSYNSPLHF
TRBJ2-7,TRBV14,NA,NA,TGTGCCAGCAGCCGCTCTAGGCCAGTCCCCTACGAGCAGTACTTC,CASSRSRPVPYEQYF
TRBJ1-6,TRBV6-6,few,TRBD1,TGTGCCAGCCGGTTTCGGGACAGGGTTTCACCCCTCCACTTT,CASRFRDRVSPLHF
TRBJ2-2,TRBV4-2,NA,TRBD1,TGTGCCAGCAGCCAAGTGGGCCAGGGGGCCGCCGGGGAGCTGTTTTTT,CASSQVGQGAAGELFF
TRBJ1-3,TRBV4-3,NA,NA,TGCGCCAGCAGCCAAGACCGACATGCATCTGGAAACACCATATATTTT,CASSQDRHASGNTIYF
TRBJ2-2,TRBV5-4,NA,TRBD2,TGTGCCAGCAGCCGTGTTAGCGGGAGGAACACCGGGGAGCTGTTTTTT,CASSRVSGRNTGELFF
TRBJ2-5,TRBV23-1,NA,NA,TGCGCCAGCAGTCAATCAGACAGGAAACAAGAGACCCAGTACTTC,CASSQSDRKQETQYF
TRBJ1-5,TRBV5-8,NA,NA,TGTGCCAGCAGCTTGGCAGGGGCAGGGCCCAATCAGCCCCAGCATTTT,CASSLAGAGPNQPQHF
TRBJ2-2,TRBV7-3,NA,TRBD2,TGTGCCAGCAGCTTAGTTCAGGAAACTAGCGGGGGGGCGACTGCGAACACCGGGGAGCTGTTTTTT,CASSLVQETSGGATANTGELFF
TRBJ1-1,TRBV5-1,NA,NA,TGCGCCAGCAGTCCCGCTGGCGGGTACACTGAAGCTTTCTTT,CASSPAGGYTEAFF
TRBJ2-5,TRBV5-1,NA,NA,TGCGCCAGCAGCTTAGGGGTACAAGAGACCCAGTACTTC,CASSLGVQETQYF
TRBJ1-1,TRBV27,NA,NA,TGTGCCAGCAGACCCTCGGGGATCTCTCCTGAAGCTTTCTTT,CASRPSGISPEAFF
TRBJ1-1,TRBV27,NA,TRBD1,TGTGCCAGCAGTTTGGGACAGCGAGGGGAGGCTTTCTTT,CASSLGQRGEAFF
TRBJ2-3,TRBV18,NA,NA,TGTGCCAGCTCACAAGCCCTGGGGGGAGATACGCAGTATTTT,CASSQALGGDTQYF
TRBJ1-6,TRBV5-1,NA,NA,TGCGCCAGCAGCTTGGAATCCAGGGGCTCACCCCTCCACTTT,CASSLESRGSPLHF
TRBJ2-3,TRBV6-4,NA,NA,TGTGCCAGCAGTGGCGGGAGCACAGATACGCAGTATTTT,CASSGGSTDTQYF
TRBJ1-6,TRBV7-9,once,NA,TGTGCCAGCAGCTTGCAGGGGTTTAATTCACCCCTCCACTTT,CASSLQGFNSPLHF
TRBJ2-1,TRBV7-3,NA,TRBD2,TGTGCCAGCAGCTTAGTTCAGCGGGGCTTAGATGAGCAGTTCTTC,CASSLVQRGLDEQFF
TRBJ1-1,TRBV4-1,NA,NA,TGCGCCAGCAGCCAAGACCAGGGGACGTTAATTGGGGGTAACACTGAAGCTTTCTTT,CASSQDQGTLIGGNTEAFF
TRBJ1-5,TRBV5-6,few,NA,TGTGCCAGCAGCTTCGGGGTGGGACAAGAAAGAGGTCAGCCCCAGCATTTT,CASSFGVGQERGQPQHF
TRBJ1-2,TRBV4-1,NA,NA,TGCGCCAGCAGCCAGTTACCCACTATCTATGGCTACACCTTC,CASSQLPTIYGYTF
TRBJ1-6,TRBV9,NA,NA,TGTGCCAGCAGCGGAAGCGGACGGAACAATTCACCCCTCCACTTT,CASSGSGRNNSPLHF
TRBJ1-3,TRBV5-4,NA,NA,TGTGCCAGCAGCTGGGAGTACGGAAACACCATATATTTT,CASSWEYGNTIYF
TRBJ2-1,TRBV7-2,NA,NA,TGTGCCAGCAGCTCTAAGTTGAACTACAATGAGCAGTTCTTC,CASSSKLNYNEQFF
TRBJ2-1,TRBV7-6,NA,TRBD2,TGTGCCAGCAGGCACGGGACTAGCGGTAACAATGAGCAGTTCTTC,CASRHGTSGNNEQFF
TRBJ2-7,TRBV29-1,once,TRBD2,TGCAGCGTTGGGCCCTTACTAGCGGGGCAACCCTACGAGCAGTACTTC,CSVGPLLAGQPYEQYF
TRBJ2-5,TRBV27,NA,NA,TGTGCCAGCAGTTTACTAGCGAGACAAGAGACCCAGTACTTC,CASSLLARQETQYF
TRBJ2-3,TRBV11-2,NA,TRBD2,TGTGCCAGCAGCTGGAGACTAGCGGGAAAGACAGATACGCAGTATTTT,CASSWRLAGKTDTQYF
TRBJ2-3,TRBV7-9,NA,NA,TGTGCCAGCGGCCGACTACCAGACACGGATACGCAGTATTTT,CASGRLPDTDTQYF
TRBJ1-2,TRBV30,NA,NA,TGTGCCTGGAGTGTACAGTTGGGAGGGGTTGTATATGGCTACACCTTC,CAWSVQLGGVVYGYTF
TRBJ2-3,TRBV4-3,NA,NA,TGCGCCAGCAGCCACCGGGGTAGTTCAGATACGCAGTATTTT,CASSHRGSSDTQYF
TRBJ2-7,TRBV7-2,NA,NA,TGTGCCAGCAGCTCCCCATGGGCGTACGAGCAGTACTTC,CASSSPWAYEQYF
TRBJ2-7,TRBV7-2,once,TRBD2,TGTGCCAGCAGCTACAACCTAGCGGGGGGGCGCGAGCAGTACTTC,CASSYNLAGGREQYF
TRBJ2-3,TRBV6-1,NA,NA,TGTGCCAGCAGTGACCGAGTGGCTCTAGCTTATACGCAGTATTTT,CASSDRVALAYTQYF
TRBJ2-4,TRBV4-3,once,NA,TGCGCCAGCAGCCATGACAGCCGGTTCTACTTC,CASSHDSRFYF
TRBJ1-2,TRBV2,NA,NA,TGTGCCAGCAGTGAAGGTACTTCGGGTGGCTACACCTTC,CASSEGTSGGYTF
TRBJ2-7,TRBV7-8,NA,TRBD1,TGTGCCAGCAGTTCAACCGGGACAGGCCTCTACGAGCAGTACTTC,CASSSTGTGLYEQYF
TRBJ1-1,TRBV4-1,NA,NA,TGCGCCAGCAGCCAAGTTTCAGGGCTAGCTTTCTTT,CASSQVSGLAFF
TRBJ2-3,TRBV9,NA,NA,TGTGCCAGCAGCGTAGTTTCAGGGAGCACAGATACGCAGTATTTT,CASSVVSGSTDTQYF
TRBJ1-2,TRBV2,NA,NA,TGTGCCAGCAGTCGGGTAGACTATGGCTACACCTTC,CASSRVDYGYTF
TRBJ1-3,TRBV30,NA,TRBD1,TGTGCCTGGAGGGACAGGTTTTACTCTGGAAACACCATATATTTT,CAWRDRFYSGNTIYF
TRBJ1-5,TRBV4-1,once,NA,TGCGCCAGCAGCCAGGACCCGAGGGGCAATCAGCCCCAGCATTTT,CASSQDPRGNQPQHF
TRBJ2-1,TRBV4-3,NA,TRBD2,TGCGCCAGCAGCCCCTCCCCGGGACTAGCGGGAACCGTTGAGCAGTTCTTC,CASSPSPGLAGTVEQFF
TRBJ2-7,TRBV7-2,NA,TRBD2,TGTGCCAGCAGCTTAGAGTCGCAGCGGGGCGACTACGAGCAGTACTTC,CASSLESQRGDYEQYF
TRBJ2-4,TRBV4-3,NA,TRBD1,TGCGCCAGCAGCCCGAGACAGGGGGAAAGTGCAAACATTCAGTACTTC,CASSPRQGESANIQYF
TRBJ2-1,TRBV15,NA,NA,TGTGCCACCAGCAGAGATGGCGTCTCTAGCGAGCAGTTCTTC,CATSRDGVSSEQFF
TRBJ2-7,TRBV4-3,NA,NA,TGCGCCAGCAGCCAAGACGAGAGCTCCTACGAGCAGTACTTC,CASSQDESSYEQYF
TRBJ2-3,TRBV5-1,NA,TRBD1,TGCGCCACCCGGGCGGGGACAGGGGGCACAGATACGCAGTATTTT,CATRAGTGGTDTQYF
TRBJ2-2,TRBV4-2,NA,TRBD1,TGTGCCAGCAGCCAAATCACAGGGGGCGGGGAGCTGTTTTTT,CASSQITGGGELFF
TRBJ2-1,TRBV6-1,NA,NA,TGTGCCAGCAGTATCCGGATAGTCGAGGGGCAGTTCTTC,CASSIRIVEGQFF